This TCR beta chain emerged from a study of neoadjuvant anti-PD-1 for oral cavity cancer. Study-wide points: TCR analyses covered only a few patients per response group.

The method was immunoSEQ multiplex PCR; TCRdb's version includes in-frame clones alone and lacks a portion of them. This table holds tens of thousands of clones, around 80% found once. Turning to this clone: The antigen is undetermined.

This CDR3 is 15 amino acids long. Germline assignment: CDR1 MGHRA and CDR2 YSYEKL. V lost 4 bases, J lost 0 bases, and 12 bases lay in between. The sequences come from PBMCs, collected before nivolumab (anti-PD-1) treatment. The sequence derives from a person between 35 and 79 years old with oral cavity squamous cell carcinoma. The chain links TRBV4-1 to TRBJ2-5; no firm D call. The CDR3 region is CASSLRHLYQETQYF. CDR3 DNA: TGCGCCAGCAGCCTGAGACACTTGTACCAAGAGACCCAGTACTTC.